The present T cell receptor beta chain was sequenced within a study of blood T cell repertoires in COVID-19. For the study at large: COVID-19 samples collected from the United States, Italy and Spain covered acute and convalescent phases. From T cells, B-cell-depleted T cells, or PBMCs came the material, which was cDNA or gDNA.

The germline gives CDR1 MNHNS, CDR2 SASEGT. V was clipped by 1 base and J by 5 bases, with 10 bases between them. The CDR3 covers 14 residues. In the source study's methods: Cell counts per sample came from amplifying reference gene primers. The method was immunoSEQ multiplex PCR; TCRdb's version includes in-frame clones alone and lacks a portion of them. That table furnishes V, J and clone size, whereas the DNA furnished D and trimming. The sample contains 100,000 to 150,000 clones, over 70% of which appear only once. The sequence derives from a man aged 80 or over with active or convalescent COVID-19. The chain links TRBV6-1 to TRBJ2-3; D gene uncertain. Material: peripheral blood. CDR3 in DNA: TGTGCCAGCAGTGAAGGAGGTTTTGTAGATACGCAGTATTTT. Protein sequence: CASSEGGFVDTQYF.